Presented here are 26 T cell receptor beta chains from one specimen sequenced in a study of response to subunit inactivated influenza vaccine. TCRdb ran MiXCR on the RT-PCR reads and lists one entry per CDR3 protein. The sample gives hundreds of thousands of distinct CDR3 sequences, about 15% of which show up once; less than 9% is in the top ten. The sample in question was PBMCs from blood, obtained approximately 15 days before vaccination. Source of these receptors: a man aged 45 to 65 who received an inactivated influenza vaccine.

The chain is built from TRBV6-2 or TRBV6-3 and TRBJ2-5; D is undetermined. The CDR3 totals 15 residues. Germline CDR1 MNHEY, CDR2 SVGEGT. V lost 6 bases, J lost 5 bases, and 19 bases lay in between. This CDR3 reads CASSLRRLSQETQYF. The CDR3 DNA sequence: TGTGCCAGCAGCCTTCGACGGTTGTCCCAGGAGACCCAGTACTTC.

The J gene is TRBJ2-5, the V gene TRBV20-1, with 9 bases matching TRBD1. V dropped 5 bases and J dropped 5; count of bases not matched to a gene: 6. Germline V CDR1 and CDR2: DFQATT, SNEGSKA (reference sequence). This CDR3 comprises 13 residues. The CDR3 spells CSAEVGTGETQYF. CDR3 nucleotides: TGCAGTGCTGAGGTCGGGACAGGGGAGACCCAGTACTTC.

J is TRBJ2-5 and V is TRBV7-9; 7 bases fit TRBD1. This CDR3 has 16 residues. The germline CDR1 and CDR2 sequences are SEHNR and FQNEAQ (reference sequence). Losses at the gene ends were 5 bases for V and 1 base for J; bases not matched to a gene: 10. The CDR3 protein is CASSLRVGTVQETQYF. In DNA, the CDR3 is TGTGCCAGCAGCCTTCGAGTTGGGACAGTCCAAGAGACCCAGTACTTC. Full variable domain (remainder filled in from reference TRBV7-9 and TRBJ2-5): DTGVSQNPRHKITKRGQNVTFRCDPISEHNRLYWYRQTLGQGPEFLTYFQNEAQLEKSRLLSDRFSAERPKGSFSTLEIQRTEQGDSAMYLCASSLRVGTVQETQYFGPGTRLLVL.

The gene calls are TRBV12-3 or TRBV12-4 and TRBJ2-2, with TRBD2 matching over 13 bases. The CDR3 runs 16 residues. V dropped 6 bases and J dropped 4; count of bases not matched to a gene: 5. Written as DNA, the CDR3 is TGTGCCAGCAGGGGACTAGCGGGATCGACCACCGGGGAGCTGTTTTTT. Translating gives CASRGLAGSTTGELFF.

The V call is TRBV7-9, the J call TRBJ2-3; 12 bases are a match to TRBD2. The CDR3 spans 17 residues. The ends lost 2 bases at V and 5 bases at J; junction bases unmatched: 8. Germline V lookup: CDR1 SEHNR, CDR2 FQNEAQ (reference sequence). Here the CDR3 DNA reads TGTGCCAGCAGCTTACTCGCCCTACTAGCGGGAGGAGATACGCAGTATTTT. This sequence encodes CASSLLALLAGGDTQYF.

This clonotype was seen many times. The DNA of the CDR3 is TGCGCCAGCAGCAGACAGAGGGAGACCCAGTACTTC. Its translation is CASSRQRETQYF. V usage is TRBV5-1 and J usage is TRBJ2-5; D perhaps matches TRBD1 (5 bases). The CDR3 runs 12 residues. The ends were cut back, 4 bases at V and 5 bases at J, with 9 bases in the middle. Per the germline V gene, CDR1 is SGHRS and CDR2 is YFSETQ.

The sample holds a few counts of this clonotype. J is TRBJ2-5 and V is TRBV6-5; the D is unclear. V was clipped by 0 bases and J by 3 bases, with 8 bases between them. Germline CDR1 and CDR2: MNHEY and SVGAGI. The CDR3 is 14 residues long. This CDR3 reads CASSYSNLEETQYF. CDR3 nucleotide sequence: TGTGCCAGCAGTTACTCGAACTTAGAAGAGACCCAGTACTTC.

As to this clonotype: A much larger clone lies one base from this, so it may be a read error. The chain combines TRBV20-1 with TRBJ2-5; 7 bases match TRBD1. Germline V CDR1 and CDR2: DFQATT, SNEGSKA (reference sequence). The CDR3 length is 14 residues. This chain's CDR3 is CRASLGQLGETQYF. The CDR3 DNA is TGCAGAGCTAGTCTGGGACAGTTGGGGGAGACCCAGTACTTC.

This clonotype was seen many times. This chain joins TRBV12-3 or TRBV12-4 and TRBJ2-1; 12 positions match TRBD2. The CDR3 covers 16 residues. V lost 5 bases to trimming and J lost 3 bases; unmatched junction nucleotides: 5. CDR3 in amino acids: CASSPGTSGFYNEQFF. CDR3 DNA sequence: TGTGCCAGCAGTCCTGGGACTAGCGGGTTCTACAATGAGCAGTTCTTC.

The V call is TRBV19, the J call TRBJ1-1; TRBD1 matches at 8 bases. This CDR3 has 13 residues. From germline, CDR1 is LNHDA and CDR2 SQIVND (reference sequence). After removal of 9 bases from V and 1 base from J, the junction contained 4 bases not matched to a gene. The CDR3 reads CARTGTGNTEAFF. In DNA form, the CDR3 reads TGTGCCAGAACCGGGACAGGGAACACTGAAGCTTTCTTT.

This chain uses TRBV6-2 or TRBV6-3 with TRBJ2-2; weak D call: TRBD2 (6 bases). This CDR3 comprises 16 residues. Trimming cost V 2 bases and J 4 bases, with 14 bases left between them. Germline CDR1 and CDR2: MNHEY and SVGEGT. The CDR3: CASSYGPGVSTGELFF. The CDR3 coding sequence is TGTGCCAGCAGTTACGGGCCGGGAGTATCCACCGGGGAGCTGTTTTTT.

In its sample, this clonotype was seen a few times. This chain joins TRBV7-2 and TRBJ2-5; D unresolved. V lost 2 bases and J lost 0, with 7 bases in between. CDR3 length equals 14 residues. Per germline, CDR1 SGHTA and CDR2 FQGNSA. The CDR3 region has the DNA TGTGCCAGCAGCTTAAGTTACAACCAAGAGACCCAGTACTTC. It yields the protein CASSLSYNQETQYF.

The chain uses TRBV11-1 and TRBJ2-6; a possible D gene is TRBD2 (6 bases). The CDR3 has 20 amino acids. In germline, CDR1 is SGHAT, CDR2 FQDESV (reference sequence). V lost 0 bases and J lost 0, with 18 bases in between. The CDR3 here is CASSLAPGAAFYSGANVLTF. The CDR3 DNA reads TGTGCCAGCAGCTTAGCCCCGGGAGCAGCGTTTTACTCTGGGGCCAACGTCCTGACTTTC.

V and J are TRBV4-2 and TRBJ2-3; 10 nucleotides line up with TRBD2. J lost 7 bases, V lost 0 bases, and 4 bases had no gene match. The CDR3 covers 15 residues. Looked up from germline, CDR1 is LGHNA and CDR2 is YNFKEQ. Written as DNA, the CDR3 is TGTGCCAGCAGCCAAGATAGGACTAGCGGTAATACGCAGTATTTT. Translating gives CASSQDRTSGNTQYF.

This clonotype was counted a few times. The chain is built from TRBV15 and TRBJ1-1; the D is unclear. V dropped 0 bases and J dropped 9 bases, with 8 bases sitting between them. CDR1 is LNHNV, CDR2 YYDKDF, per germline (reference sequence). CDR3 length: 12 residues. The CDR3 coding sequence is TGTGCCACCAGCAGAGATCACCTTAAAGCTTTCTTT. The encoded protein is CATSRDHLKAFF.

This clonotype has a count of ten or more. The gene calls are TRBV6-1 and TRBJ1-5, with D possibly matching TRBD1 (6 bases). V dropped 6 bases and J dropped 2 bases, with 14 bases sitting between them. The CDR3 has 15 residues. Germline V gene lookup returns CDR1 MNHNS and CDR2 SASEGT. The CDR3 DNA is TGTGCCAGCAGACCACAGGGAAGGGGCAATCAGCCCCAGCATTTT. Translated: CASRPQGRGNQPQHF.

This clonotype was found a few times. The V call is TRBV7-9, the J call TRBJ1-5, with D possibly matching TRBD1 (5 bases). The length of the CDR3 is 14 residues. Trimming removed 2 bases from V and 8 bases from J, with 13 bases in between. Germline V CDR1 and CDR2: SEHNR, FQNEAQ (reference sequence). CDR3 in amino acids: CASSLSSGDEPQHF. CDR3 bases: TGTGCCAGCAGCTTATCCTCTGGGGACGAGCCCCAGCATTTT.

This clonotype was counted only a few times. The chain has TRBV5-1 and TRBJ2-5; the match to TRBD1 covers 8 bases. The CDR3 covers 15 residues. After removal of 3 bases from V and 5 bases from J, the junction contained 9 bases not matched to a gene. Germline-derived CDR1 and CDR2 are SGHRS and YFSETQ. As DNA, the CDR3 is TGCGCCAGCAGCTCGACAGGGGTTGATGGGGAGACCCAGTACTTC. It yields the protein CASSSTGVDGETQYF.

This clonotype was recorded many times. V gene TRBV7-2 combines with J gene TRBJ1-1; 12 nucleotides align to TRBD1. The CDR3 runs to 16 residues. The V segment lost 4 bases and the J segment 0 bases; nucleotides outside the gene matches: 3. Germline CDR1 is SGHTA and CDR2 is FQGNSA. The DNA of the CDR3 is TGTGCCAGCAGCTCCCGGGACAGGGGGCTGAACACTGAAGCTTTCTTT. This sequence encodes CASSSRDRGLNTEAFF.

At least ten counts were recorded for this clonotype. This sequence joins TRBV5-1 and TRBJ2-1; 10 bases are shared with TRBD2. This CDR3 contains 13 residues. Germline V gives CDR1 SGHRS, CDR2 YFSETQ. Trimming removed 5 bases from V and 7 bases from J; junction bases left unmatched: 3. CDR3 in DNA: TGCGCCAGCAGAGTAGCGGGAGGAAATGAGCAGTTCTTC. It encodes CASRVAGGNEQFF.

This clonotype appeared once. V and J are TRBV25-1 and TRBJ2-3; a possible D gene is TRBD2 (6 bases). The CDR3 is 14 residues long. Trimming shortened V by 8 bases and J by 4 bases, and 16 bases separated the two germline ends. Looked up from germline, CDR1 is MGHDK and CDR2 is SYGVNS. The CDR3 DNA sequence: TGTGCCAGCGGTCCCGCGGGATTCTCAGATACGCAGTATTTT. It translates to CASGPAGFSDTQYF.

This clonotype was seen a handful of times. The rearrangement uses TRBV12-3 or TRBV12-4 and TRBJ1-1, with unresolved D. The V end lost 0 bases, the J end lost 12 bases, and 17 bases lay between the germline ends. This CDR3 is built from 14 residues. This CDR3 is CASSLALMIFYPFF. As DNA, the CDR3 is TGTGCCAGCAGTTTAGCGCTAATGATCTTTTATCCTTTCTTT.

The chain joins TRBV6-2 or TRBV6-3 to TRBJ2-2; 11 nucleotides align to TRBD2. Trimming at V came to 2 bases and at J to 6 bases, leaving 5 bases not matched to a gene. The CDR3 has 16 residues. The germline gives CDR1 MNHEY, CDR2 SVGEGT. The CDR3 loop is CASSYGLAGGAGELFF. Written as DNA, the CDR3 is TGTGCCAGCAGTTACGGGCTAGCGGGAGGCGCCGGGGAGCTGTTTTTT.

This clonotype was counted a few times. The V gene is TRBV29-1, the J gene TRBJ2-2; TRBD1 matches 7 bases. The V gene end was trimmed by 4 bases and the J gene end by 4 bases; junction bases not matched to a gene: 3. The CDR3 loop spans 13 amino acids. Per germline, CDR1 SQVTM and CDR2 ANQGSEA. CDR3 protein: CSVGNRGTGELFF. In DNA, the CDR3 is TGCAGCGTTGGTAACAGGGGCACCGGGGAGCTGTTTTTT.

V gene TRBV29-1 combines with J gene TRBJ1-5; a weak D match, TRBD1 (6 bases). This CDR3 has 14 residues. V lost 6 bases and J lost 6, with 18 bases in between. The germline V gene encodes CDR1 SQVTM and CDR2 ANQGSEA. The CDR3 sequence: CSVSQRGAGQPQHF. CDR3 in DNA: TGCAGCGTCTCTCAGAGGGGGGCCGGTCAGCCCCAGCATTTT.

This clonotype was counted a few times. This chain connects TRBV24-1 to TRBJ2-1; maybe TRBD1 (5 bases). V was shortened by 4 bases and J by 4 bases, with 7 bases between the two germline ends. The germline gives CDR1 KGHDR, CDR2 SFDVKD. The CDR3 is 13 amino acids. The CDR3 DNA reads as TGTGCCACCAGTGAGGACACTTACAATGAGCAGTTCTTC. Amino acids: CATSEDTYNEQFF.